Presented here are 8 T cell receptor beta chains from one specimen sequenced in a study of blood T cell repertoires in COVID-19 (dated by TCRdb to the early 2020s). Library preparation used the immunoSEQ multiplex PCR assay. TCRdb obtained this table from immuneACCESS and retained in-frame rearrangements with V and J assigned. These tables miss some clones; where compared with another copy, unresolved V genes account for less than half of the shortfall, and the remainder is unexplained. In all, the sample holds roughly 300,000 clones, and approximately 92% of those were seen once. The ten largest clones capture less than 20% of the sample. Sample: PBMCs or T cells enriched from blood (not recorded which). These TCRs come from a woman in her 30s who had recovered from COVID-19.

The V call is TRBV27, the J call TRBJ2-7; D might be TRBD1 (7 bases). CDR3 length: 18 amino acids. Per the germline V gene, CDR1 is MNHEY and CDR2 is SMNVEV (reference sequence). The V gene lost 7 bases and the J gene lost 5 bases, with 30 bases spanning the gap. The CDR3 DNA sequence: TGTGCCAGCACCTCCCGCGGAGGAGGGACAGTGGTGGTTGACGAGCAGTACTTC. Protein: CASTSRGGGTVVVDEQYF.

The chain carries TRBV28 and TRBJ1-1; no definite D call. With 3 bases removed from V and 9 bases from J, the gap between germline ends came to 8 bases. Germline CDR1 MDHEN, CDR2 SYDVKM. The CDR3 runs 11 residues. The CDR3 sequence: CASSLAQKAFF. DNA of the CDR3: TGTGCCAGCAGTTTGGCACAGAAAGCTTTCTTT.

This clone was observed a single time. The chain is built from TRBV29-1 and TRBJ1-2; D is undetermined. The germline V and J ends were trimmed by 7 bases and 4 bases, with 10 bases remaining between them. Germline V gene lookup returns CDR1 SQVTM and CDR2 ANQGSEA. The length of the CDR3 is 11 residues. CDR3 in amino acids: CSAREGYGYTF. The CDR3 nucleotides read TGCAGCGCGAGGGAGGGCTATGGCTACACCTTC.

The chain combines TRBV19 with TRBJ2-7; tentatively, D is TRBD1 (6 bases). This CDR3 spans 15 amino acids. The V and J ends lost 3 bases and 1 base respectively, with 13 bases between them. The germline gives CDR1 LNHDA, CDR2 SQIVND (reference sequence). The chain's CDR3 is CASSIGGQWSYEQYF. CDR3 DNA: TGTGCCAGTAGTATTGGGGGACAATGGTCCTACGAGCAGTACTTC. The full variable domain, in which reference TRBV19 and TRBJ2-7 provide the parts outside the CDR3, is DGGITQSPKYLFRKEGQNVTLSCEQNLNHDAMYWYRQDPGQGLRLIYYSQIVNDFQKGDIAEGYSVSREKKESFPLTVTSAQKNPTAFYLCASSIGGQWSYEQYFGPGTRLTVT.

This rearrangement joins TRBV11-2 to TRBJ2-5; the D is unclear. V was clipped by 5 bases and J by 0 bases, with 7 bases between them. CDR1 is SGHAT, CDR2 FQNNGV, per germline. The length of the CDR3 is 13 residues. This CDR3 is CASSLVHQETQYF. The CDR3 DNA sequence: TGTGCCAGCAGCCTTGTCCACCAAGAGACCCAGTACTTC.

The chain combines TRBV9 with TRBJ2-5, with D possibly being TRBD2 (6 bases). CDR1 and CDR2 (germline): SGDLS, YYNGEE. Between the trimmed V and J ends, which lost 0 bases and 5 bases, there was a span of 14 bases. The CDR3 has 15 amino acids. The CDR3 sequence is CASSVAQTGRETQYF. In DNA, the CDR3 is TGTGCCAGCAGCGTAGCACAAACGGGGAGGGAGACCCAGTACTTC. The whole variable domain, filled in from reference TRBV9 and TRBJ2-5, reads DSGVTQTPKHLITATGQRVTLRCSPRSGDLSVYWYQQSLDQGLQFLIQYYNGEERAKGNILERFSAQQFPDLHSELNLSSLELGDSALYFCASSVAQTGRETQYFGPGTRLLVL.

The genes are TRBV28 and TRBJ1-1; perhaps TRBD1 as D (5 bases). Germline lookup yields CDR1 MDHEN and CDR2 SYDVKM. V was clipped by 1 base and J by 1 base, with 22 bases between them. The CDR3 is 19 amino acids. The CDR3 reads CASSLYFSMEGYENTEAFF. Written as DNA, the CDR3 is TGTGCCAGCAGTTTATATTTTAGTATGGAGGGGTACGAGAACACTGAAGCTTTCTTT.

The rearrangement uses TRBV28 and TRBJ1-5; TRBD1 is a possible D gene (5 bases). CDR1 is MDHEN, CDR2 SYDVKM, per germline. CDR3 length: 12 residues. Trimming took 7 bases from V and 6 from J, leaving 10 bases between them. CDR3 DNA: TGTGCCAGCACATCAGGGTCTCAGCCCCAGCATTTT. This sequence encodes CASTSGSQPQHF.